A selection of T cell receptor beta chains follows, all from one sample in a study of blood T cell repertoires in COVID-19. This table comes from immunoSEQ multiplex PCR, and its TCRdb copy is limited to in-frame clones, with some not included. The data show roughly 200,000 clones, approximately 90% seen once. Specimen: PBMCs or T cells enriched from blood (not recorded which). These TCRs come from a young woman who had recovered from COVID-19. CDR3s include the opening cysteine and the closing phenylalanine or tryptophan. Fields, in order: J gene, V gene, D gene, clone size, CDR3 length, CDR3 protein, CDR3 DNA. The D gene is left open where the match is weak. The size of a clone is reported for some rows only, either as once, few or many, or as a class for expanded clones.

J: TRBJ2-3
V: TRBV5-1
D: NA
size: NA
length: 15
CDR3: CASHEGGPLSDTQYF
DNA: TGCGCCAGCCATGAGGGGGGGCCGTTATCAGATACGCAGTATTTT

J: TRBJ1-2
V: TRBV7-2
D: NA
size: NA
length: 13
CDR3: CASSLDSLPGYTF
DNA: TGTGCCAGCAGCTTGGACAGCCTTCCTGGCTACACCTTC

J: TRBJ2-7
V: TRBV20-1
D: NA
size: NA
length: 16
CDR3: CSASSNSAGFMDEQYF
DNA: TGCAGTGCTAGTAGTAACTCCGCGGGTTTTATGGACGAGCAGTACTTC

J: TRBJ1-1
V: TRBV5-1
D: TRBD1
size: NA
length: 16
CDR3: CASSNTGGVMNTEAFF
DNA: TGCGCCAGCAGCAACACAGGGGGCGTTATGAACACTGAAGCTTTCTTT

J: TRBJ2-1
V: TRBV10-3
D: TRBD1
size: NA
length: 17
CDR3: CATQGGTGFSSYNEQFF
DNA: TGTGCCACCCAGGGCGGGACAGGATTTAGCTCCTACAATGAGCAGTTCTTC

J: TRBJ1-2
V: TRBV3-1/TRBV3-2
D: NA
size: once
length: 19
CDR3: CASSQVAFSDQGQDYGYTF
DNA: TGTGCCAGCAGCCAAGTTGCGTTTTCAGACCAGGGTCAAGACTATGGCTACACCTTC

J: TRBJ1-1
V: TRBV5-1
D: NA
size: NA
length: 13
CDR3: CASSPGLNTEAFF
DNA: TGCGCCAGCAGCCCGGGGTTGAACACTGAAGCTTTCTTT

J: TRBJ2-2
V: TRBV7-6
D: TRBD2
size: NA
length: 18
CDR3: CASSLASPTSGKTGELFF
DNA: TGTGCCAGCAGCTTAGCTAGTCCCACTAGCGGGAAAACCGGGGAGCTGTTTTTT

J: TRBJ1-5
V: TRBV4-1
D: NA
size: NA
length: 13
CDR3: CASSPNKYQPQHF
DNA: TGCGCCAGCAGCCCCAACAAGTATCAGCCCCAGCATTTT

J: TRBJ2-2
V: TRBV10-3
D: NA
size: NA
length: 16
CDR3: CATSSGGPGDTGELFF
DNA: TGTGCCACCTCCAGTGGTGGGCCGGGAGACACCGGGGAGCTGTTTTTT

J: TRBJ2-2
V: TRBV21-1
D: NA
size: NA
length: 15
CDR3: CASSMDSGCTGELFF
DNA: TGTGCCAGCAGCATGGATAGCGGCTGCACCGGGGAGCTGTTTTTT

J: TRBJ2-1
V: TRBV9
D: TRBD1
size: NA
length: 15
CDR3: CASSSGTVLGDEQFF
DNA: TGTGCCAGCAGCTCCGGGACAGTACTGGGGGATGAGCAGTTCTTC

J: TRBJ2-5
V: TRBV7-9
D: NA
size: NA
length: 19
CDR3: CASSLETLGGALRWETQYF
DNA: TGTGCCAGCAGCTTAGAAACGTTAGGGGGAGCCCTAAGGTGGGAGACCCAGTACTTC

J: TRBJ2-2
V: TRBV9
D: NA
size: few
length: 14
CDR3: CASSPRVVPGELFF
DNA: TGTGCCAGCAGCCCTCGGGTCGTGCCCGGGGAGCTGTTTTTT

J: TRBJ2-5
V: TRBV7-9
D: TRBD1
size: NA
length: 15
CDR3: CASSYYRGEKETQYF
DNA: TGTGCCAGCAGCTACTACAGGGGGGAGAAAGAGACCCAGTACTTC

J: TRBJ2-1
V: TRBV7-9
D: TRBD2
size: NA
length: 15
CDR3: CASSRFTSGDNEQFF
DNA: TGTGCCAGCAGCCGATTCACTAGCGGGGACAATGAGCAGTTCTTC

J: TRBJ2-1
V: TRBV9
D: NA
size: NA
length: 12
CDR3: CASSPRDNEQFF
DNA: TGTGCCAGCAGCCCCCGGGACAATGAGCAGTTCTTC

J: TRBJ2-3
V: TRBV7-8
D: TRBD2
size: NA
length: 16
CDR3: CASSPREGRDTDTQYF
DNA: TGTGCCAGCAGCCCTAGGGAGGGCAGGGACACAGATACGCAGTATTTT

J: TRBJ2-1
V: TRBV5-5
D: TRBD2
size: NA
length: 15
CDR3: CASSLATSRYNEQFF
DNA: TGTGCCAGCAGCTTGGCGACTAGCCGATACAATGAGCAGTTCTTC

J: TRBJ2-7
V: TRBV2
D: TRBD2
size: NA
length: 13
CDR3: CASNLAGPYEQYF
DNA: TGTGCCAGCAACCTAGCGGGGCCCTACGAGCAGTACTTC

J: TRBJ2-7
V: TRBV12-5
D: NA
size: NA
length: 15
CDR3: CASGLGQGLGYEQYF
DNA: TGTGCTAGTGGTTTGGGACAGGGACTGGGGTACGAGCAGTACTTC

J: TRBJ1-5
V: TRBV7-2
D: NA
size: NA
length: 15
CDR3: CASSESAGSNQPQHF
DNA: TGTGCCAGCAGCGAATCGGCGGGAAGCAATCAGCCCCAGCATTTT

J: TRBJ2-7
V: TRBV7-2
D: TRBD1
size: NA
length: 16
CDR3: CASSRDPGTGKYEQYF
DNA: TGTGCCAGCAGCCGTGATCCAGGGACAGGGAAATACGAGCAGTACTTC

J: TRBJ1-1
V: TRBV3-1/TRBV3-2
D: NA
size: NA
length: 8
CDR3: CASDRAFF
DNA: TGTGCCAGCGATAGAGCTTTCTTT

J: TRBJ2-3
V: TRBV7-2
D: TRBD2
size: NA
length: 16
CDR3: CASSSRGGTSTDTQYF
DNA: TGTGCCAGCAGCTCGCGGGGGGGGACTAGCACAGATACGCAGTATTTT

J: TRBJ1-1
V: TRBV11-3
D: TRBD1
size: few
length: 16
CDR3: CASSLYTGGLGAEAFF
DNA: TGTGCCAGCAGCTTATACACAGGGGGGTTGGGGGCTGAAGCTTTCTTT

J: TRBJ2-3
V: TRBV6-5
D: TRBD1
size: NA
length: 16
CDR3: CASSYTGTGGLDTQYF
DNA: TGTGCCAGCAGTTATACCGGGACAGGGGGTTTAGATACGCAGTATTTT

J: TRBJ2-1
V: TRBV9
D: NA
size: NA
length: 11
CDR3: CASSVANEQFF
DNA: TGTGCCAGCAGCGTAGCTAATGAGCAGTTCTTC

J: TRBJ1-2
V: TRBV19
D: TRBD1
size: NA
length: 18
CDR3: CASSIAGTGLLANYGYTF
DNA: TGTGCCAGTAGTATAGCCGGGACAGGCCTCCTAGCTAACTATGGCTACACCTTC

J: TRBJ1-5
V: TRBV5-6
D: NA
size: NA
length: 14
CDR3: CASSFRGSNQPQHF
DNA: TGTGCCAGCAGCTTCAGGGGAAGTAATCAGCCCCAGCATTTT

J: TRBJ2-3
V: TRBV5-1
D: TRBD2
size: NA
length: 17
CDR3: CASSLRTSGGATDTQYF
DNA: TGCGCCAGCAGCCTTCGGACTAGCGGGGGGGCAACAGATACGCAGTATTTT

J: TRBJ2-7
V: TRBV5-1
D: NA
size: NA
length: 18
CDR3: CASSLDIIRREADYEQYF
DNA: TGCGCCAGCAGCTTGGATATTATCAGGAGGGAGGCAGACTACGAGCAGTACTTC

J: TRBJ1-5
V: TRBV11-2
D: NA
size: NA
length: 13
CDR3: CASSGQMGQPQHF
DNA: TGTGCCAGCAGCGGACAGATGGGTCAGCCCCAGCATTTT